This T cell receptor (beta chain) was observed in a study of tumor-infiltrating lymphocytes in oesophageal squamous cell carcinoma. CDR1 is SGHAT and CDR2 is FQNNGV in the germline V gene. V lost 2 bases to trimming and J lost 0 bases, with 17 bases between them. The length of the CDR3 is 19 residues. TCRdb re-analysed the PCR reads in MiXCR, keeping a single row per CDR3 protein. The repertoire holds about 13,000 distinct CDR3 sequences, 45% to 60% seen once, with about an eighth in the top ten. The TCR comes from a female donor with esophageal squamous cell carcinoma. The material sequenced was blood. The gene calls are TRBV11-2 and TRBJ2-6, with D perhaps matching TRBD1 (6 bases). Written as DNA, the CDR3 is TGTGCCAGCAGCTTATCAACGGGGACACCTCTCTCTGGGGCCAACGTCCTGACTTTC. This translates into CASSLSTGTPLSGANVLTF.